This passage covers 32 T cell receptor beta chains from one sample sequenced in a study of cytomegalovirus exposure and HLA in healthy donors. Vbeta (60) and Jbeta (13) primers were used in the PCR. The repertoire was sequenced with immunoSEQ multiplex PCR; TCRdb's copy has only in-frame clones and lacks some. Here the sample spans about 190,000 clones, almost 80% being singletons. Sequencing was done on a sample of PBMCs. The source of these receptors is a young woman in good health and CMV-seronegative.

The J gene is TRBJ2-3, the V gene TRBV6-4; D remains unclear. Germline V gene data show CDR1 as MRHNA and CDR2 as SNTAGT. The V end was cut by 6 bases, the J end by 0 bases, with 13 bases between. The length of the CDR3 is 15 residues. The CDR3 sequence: CASSEGETSTDTQYF. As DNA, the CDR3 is TGTGCCAGCAGCGAAGGAGAGACTAGCACAGATACGCAGTATTTT.

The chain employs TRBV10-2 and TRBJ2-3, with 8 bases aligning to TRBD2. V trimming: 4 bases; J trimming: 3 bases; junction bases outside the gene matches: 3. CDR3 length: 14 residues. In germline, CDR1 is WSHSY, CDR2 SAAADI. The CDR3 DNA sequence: TGCGCCAGCAGTGTAGCGGGGAGAACAGATACGCAGTATTTT. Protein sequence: CASSVAGRTDTQYF.

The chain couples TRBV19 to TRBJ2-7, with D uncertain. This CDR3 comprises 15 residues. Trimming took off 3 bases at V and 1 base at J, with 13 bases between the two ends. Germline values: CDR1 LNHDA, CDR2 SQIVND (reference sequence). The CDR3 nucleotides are TGTGCCAGTAGTATCCGCGGTGTGGGTTCCTACGAGCAGTACTTC. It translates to CASSIRGVGSYEQYF.

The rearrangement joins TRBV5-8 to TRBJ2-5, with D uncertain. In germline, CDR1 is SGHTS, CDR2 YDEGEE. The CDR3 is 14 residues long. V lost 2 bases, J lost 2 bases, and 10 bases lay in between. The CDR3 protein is CASSFSAGQETQYF. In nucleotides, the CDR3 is TGTGCCAGCAGCTTTTCGGCAGGTCAAGAGACCCAGTACTTC.

Written as DNA, the CDR3 is TGCGCCAGCAGTCGGTCCCTCTCCGCGGGAGACGACCGGACCCAGTACTTC. Amino acids: CASSRSLSAGDDRTQYF. The chain is built from TRBV5-1 and TRBJ2-5; TRBD2 aligns across 7 bases. The CDR3 consists of 17 residues. Unmatched junction bases numbered 20, after V lost 5 bases and J lost 7 bases. Germline lookup yields CDR1 SGHRS and CDR2 YFSETQ.

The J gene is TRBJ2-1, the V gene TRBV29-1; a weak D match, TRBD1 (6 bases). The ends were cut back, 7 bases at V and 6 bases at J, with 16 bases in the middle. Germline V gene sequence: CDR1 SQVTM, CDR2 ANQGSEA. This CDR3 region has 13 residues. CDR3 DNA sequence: TGCAGCGGCACACTAGTAGGGGGCAATGAGCAGTTCTTC. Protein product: CSGTLVGGNEQFF.

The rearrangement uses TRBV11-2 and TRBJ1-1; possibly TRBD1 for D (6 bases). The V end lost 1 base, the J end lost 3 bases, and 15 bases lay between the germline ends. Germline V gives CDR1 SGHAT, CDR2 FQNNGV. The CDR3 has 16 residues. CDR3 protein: CASSLVGAGEYTEAFF. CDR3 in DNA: TGTGCCAGCAGCTTAGTAGGGGCAGGGGAATACACTGAAGCTTTCTTT. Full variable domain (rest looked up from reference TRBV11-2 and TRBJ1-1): EAGVAQSPRYKIIEKRQSVAFWCNPISGHATLYWYQQILGQGPKLLIQFQNNGVVDDSQLPKDRFSAERLKGVDSTLKIQPAKLEDSAVYLCASSLVGAGEYTEAFFGQGTRLTVV.

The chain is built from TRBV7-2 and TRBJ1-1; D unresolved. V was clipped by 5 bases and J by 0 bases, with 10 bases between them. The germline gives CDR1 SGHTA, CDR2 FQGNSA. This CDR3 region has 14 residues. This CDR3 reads CASSPSFMNTEAFF. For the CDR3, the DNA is TGTGCCAGCAGCCCCTCTTTTATGAACACTGAAGCTTTCTTT.

The CDR3 DNA reads as TGTGCCAGCAGTAGCTTCCGGGACAAGCGAGGCTACACCTTC. Amino acid sequence: CASSSFRDKRGYTF. The rearrangement joins TRBV27 to TRBJ1-2, with D perhaps TRBD1 (6 bases). V lost 5 bases and J 8 bases, leaving 18 bases between the germline ends. CDR1 MNHEY and CDR2 SMNVEV come from the germline V gene (reference sequence). This CDR3 region has 14 residues.

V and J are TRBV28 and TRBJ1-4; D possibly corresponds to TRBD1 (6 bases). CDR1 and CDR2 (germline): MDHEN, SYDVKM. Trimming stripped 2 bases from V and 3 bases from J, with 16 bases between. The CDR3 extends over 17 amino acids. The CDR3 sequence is CASSLSYWGQANEKLFF. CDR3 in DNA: TGTGCCAGCAGTTTAAGTTACTGGGGGCAAGCTAATGAAAAACTGTTTTTT.

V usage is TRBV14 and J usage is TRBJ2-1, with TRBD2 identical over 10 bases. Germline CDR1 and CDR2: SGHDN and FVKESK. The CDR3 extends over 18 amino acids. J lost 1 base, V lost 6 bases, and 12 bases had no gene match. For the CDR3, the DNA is TGTGCCAGCAGTCCTCTAGCGGGGGTAAAAGGGTCCTACAATGAGCAGTTCTTC. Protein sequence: CASSPLAGVKGSYNEQFF.

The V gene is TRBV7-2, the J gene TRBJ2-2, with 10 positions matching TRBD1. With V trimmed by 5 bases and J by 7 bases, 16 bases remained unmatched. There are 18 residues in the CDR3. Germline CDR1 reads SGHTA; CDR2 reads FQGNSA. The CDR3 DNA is TGTGCCAGCAGCCGAGCAATGACAGGGGGCGATGTGATCGGGGAGCTGTTTTTT. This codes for CASSRAMTGGDVIGELFF.

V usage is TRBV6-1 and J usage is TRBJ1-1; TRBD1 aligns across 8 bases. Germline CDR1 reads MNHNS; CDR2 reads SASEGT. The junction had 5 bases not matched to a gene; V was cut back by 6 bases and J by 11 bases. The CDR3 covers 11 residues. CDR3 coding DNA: TGTGCCAGCAGATTACAGGGGGTGGCTTTCTTT. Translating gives CASRLQGVAFF.

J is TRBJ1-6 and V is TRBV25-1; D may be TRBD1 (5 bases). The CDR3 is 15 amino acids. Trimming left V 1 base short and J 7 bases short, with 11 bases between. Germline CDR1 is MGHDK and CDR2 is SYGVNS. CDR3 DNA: TGTGCCAGCAGTGAATGGGGCGCAGAAAATTCACCCCTCCACTTT. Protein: CASSEWGAENSPLHF. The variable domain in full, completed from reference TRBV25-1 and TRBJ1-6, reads EADIYQTPRYLVIGTGKKITLECSQTMGHDKMYWYQQDPGMELHLIHYSYGVNSTEKGDLSSESTVSRIRTEHFPLTLESARPSHTSQYLCASSEWGAENSPLHFGNGTRLTVT.

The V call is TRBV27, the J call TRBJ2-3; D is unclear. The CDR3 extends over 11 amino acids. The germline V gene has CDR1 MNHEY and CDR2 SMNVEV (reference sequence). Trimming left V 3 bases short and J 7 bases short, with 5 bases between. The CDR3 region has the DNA TGTGCCAGCAGTTTTAGAAATACGCAGTATTTT. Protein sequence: CASSFRNTQYF.

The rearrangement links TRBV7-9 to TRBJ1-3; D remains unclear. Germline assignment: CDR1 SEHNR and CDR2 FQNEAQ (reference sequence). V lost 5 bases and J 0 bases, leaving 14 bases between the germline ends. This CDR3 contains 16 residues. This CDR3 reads CASSGGDPTSGNTIYF. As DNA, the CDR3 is TGTGCCAGCAGCGGAGGAGATCCGACCTCTGGAAACACCATATATTTT.

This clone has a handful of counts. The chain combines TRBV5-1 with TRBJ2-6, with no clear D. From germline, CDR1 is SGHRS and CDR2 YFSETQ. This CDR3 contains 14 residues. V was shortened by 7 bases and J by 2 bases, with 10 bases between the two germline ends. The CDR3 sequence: CASFLNTGANVLTF. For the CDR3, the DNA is TGCGCCAGCTTCCTAAATACTGGGGCCAACGTCCTGACTTTC.

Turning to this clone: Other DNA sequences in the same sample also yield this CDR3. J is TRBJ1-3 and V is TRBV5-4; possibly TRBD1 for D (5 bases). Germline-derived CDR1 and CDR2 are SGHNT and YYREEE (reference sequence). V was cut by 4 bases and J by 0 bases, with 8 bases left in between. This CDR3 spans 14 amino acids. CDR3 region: CASSPGLSGNTIYF. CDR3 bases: TGTGCCAGCAGCCCAGGGCTCTCTGGAAACACCATATATTTT.

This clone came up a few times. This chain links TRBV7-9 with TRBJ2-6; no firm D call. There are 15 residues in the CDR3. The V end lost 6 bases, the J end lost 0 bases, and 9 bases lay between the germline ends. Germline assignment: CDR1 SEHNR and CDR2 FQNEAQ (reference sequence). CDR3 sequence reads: CASSSTDSGANVLTF. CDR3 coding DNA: TGTGCCAGCAGTTCTACAGACTCTGGGGCCAACGTCCTGACTTTC.

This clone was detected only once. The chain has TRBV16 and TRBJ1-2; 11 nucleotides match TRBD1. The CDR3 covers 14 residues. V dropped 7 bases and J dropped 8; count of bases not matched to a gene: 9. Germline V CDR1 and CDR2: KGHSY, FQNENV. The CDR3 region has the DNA TGTGCCAGCACCCCGGGACAGGGGGTAGAGGGCTACACCTTC. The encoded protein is CASTPGQGVEGYTF.

CDR3 DNA sequence: TGTGCCAGCGGACTCCCCAGGGGCCTCTCCTACGAGCAGTACTTC. It encodes CASGLPRGLSYEQYF. The chain combines TRBV27 with TRBJ2-7, with a tentative D call TRBD1 (6 bases). V lost 8 bases to trimming and J lost 0 bases, with 17 bases between them. This CDR3 has 15 residues. In germline, CDR1 is MNHEY, CDR2 SMNVEV (reference sequence).

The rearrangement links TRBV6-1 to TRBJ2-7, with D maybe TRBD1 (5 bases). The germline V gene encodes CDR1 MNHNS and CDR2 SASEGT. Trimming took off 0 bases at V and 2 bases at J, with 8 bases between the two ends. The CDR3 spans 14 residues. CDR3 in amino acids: CASSEAPGTYEQYF. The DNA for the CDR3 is TGTGCCAGCAGTGAAGCGCCAGGGACCTACGAGCAGTACTTC.

CDR3 sequence: CASSGGAVPSTDTQYF. CDR3 in DNA: TGTGCCAGCAGCGGCGGAGCGGTCCCTAGCACAGATACGCAGTATTTT. The chain combines TRBV9 with TRBJ2-3; TRBD2 might be the D (5 bases). The CDR3 totals 16 residues. Trimming cost V 3 bases and J 0 bases, with 14 bases left between them. Looked up from germline, CDR1 is SGDLS and CDR2 is YYNGEE.

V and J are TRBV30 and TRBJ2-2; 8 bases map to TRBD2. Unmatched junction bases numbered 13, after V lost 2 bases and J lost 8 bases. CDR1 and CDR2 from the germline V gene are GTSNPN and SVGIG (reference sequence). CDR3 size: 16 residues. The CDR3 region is CAWSTSGRNWGGELFF. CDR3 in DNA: TGTGCCTGGAGTACTAGCGGCCGAAACTGGGGGGGGGAGCTGTTTTTT.

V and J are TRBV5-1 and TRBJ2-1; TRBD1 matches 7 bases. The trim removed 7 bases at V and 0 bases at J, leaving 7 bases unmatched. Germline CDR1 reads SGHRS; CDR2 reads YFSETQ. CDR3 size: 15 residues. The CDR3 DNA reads TGCGCCAGCGAAATGGGACAGAGCTCCTACAATGAGCAGTTCTTC. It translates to CASEMGQSSYNEQFF.

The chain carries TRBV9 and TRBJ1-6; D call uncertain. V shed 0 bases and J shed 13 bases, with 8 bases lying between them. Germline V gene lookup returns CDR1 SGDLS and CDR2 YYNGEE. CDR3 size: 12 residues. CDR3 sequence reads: CASSVGGGPLHF. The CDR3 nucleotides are TGTGCCAGCAGCGTAGGAGGAGGGCCCCTCCACTTT.

CDR3: CASSPPSGVKETQYF. CDR3 coding DNA: TGTGCCAGCTCACCACCTAGCGGGGTGAAGGAGACCCAGTACTTC. The chain carries TRBV18 and TRBJ2-5, with 8 positions matching TRBD2. This CDR3 contains 15 residues. Germline values: CDR1 KGHSH, CDR2 LQKENI. V lost 0 bases and J lost 5; bases outside the gene matches: 5.

In DNA, the CDR3 is TGTGCCAGCAGCGTACTGGGGACAGCTCCCTACGAGCAGTACTTC. Protein product: CASSVLGTAPYEQYF. V usage is TRBV9 and J usage is TRBJ2-7; 7 bases match TRBD1. Losses at the gene ends were 1 base for V and 2 bases for J; bases not matched to a gene: 6. CDR3 size: 15 residues. Germline lookup yields CDR1 SGDLS and CDR2 YYNGEE.

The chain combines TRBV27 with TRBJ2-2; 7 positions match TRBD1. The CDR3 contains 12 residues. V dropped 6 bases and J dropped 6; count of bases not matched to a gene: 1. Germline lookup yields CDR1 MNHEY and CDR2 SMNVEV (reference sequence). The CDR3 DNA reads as TGTGCCAGCAGGACAGGGTCCGGGGAGCTGTTTTTT. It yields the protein CASRTGSGELFF.

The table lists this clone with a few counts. CDR3 DNA sequence: TGTGCCAGCAGCGAAACGGGACTAGCGGGTAATGAGCAGTTCTTC. Translating gives CASSETGLAGNEQFF. This chain uses TRBV7-3 with TRBJ2-1; 12 nucleotides agree with TRBD2. Trimming took 5 bases from V and 7 from J; bases not matched to a gene: 6. In germline, CDR1 is SGHTA, CDR2 FQGTGA. CDR3 length: 15 amino acids.

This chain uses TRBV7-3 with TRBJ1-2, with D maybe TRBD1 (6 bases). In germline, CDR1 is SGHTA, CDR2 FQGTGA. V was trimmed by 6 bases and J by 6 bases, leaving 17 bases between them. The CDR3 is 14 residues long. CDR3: CASRRLDRKDGYTF. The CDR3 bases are TGTGCCAGCAGACGACTCGACAGGAAAGATGGCTACACCTTC.

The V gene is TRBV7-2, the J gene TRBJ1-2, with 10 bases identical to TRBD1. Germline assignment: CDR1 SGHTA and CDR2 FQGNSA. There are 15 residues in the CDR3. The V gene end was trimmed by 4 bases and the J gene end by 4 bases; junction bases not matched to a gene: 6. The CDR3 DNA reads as TGTGCCAGCAGCTCTGACAGGGGGCGCTTCTATGGCTACACCTTC. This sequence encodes CASSSDRGRFYGYTF.